The 22 T cell receptor beta chains below come from one sample, sequenced in a study of blood T cell repertoires in COVID-19. TCRdb keeps only in-frame clones here, not all; method: immunoSEQ multiplex PCR. The table has roughly 150,000 clones, about four fifths seen once. Input material: peripheral blood. Receptors originate from a man aged 55-75 years with active or convalescent COVID-19.

The rearrangement links TRBV5-1 to TRBJ2-3, with 16 bases aligning to TRBD2. Unmatched junction bases numbered 13, after V lost 4 bases and J lost 2 bases. Per the germline V gene, CDR1 is SGHRS and CDR2 is YFSETQ. The CDR3 extends over 20 amino acids. Here the CDR3 DNA reads TGCGCCAGCAGCCAGGGACTAGCGGGAGGGCCGCTGAGGTTCACAGATACGCAGTATTTT. Residues: CASSQGLAGGPLRFTDTQYF.

The chain joins TRBV7-6 to TRBJ1-1; the match to TRBD1 covers 8 bases. With V trimmed by 1 base and J by 0 bases, 4 bases remained unmatched. Germline V lookup: CDR1 SGHVS, CDR2 FNYEAQ. The CDR3 loop spans 16 amino acids. Here the CDR3 DNA reads TGTGCCAGCAGCTTAGGACAGGGGAACATGAACACTGAAGCTTTCTTT. Its protein product is CASSLGQGNMNTEAFF.

The V call is TRBV4-1, the J call TRBJ1-6; the D is unclear. CDR1 is MGHRA and CDR2 is YSYEKL in the germline V gene. The CDR3 consists of 13 residues. V lost 1 base and J 8 bases, leaving 6 bases between the germline ends. CDR3 sequence: CASSQVQDSPLHF. In DNA, the CDR3 is TGCGCCAGCAGCCAAGTCCAGGATTCACCCCTCCACTTT.

This sequence joins TRBV5-6 and TRBJ1-2, with D perhaps matching TRBD1 (5 bases). V was clipped by 0 bases and J by 4 bases, with 10 bases between them. CDR1 and CDR2 from the germline V gene are SGHDT and YYEEEE. The CDR3 is made up of 14 amino acids. CDR3 sequence (DNA): TGTGCCAGCAGCTTGGTGGAGGGGAGCTATGGCTACACCTTC. Protein: CASSLVEGSYGYTF.

The CDR3 loop is CASSKTGTGRNSPLHF. The CDR3 DNA sequence: TGTGCCAGCAGCAAGACCGGGACAGGGAGGAATTCACCCCTCCACTTT. The V gene is TRBV3-1 (or the pseudogene TRBV3-2), the J gene TRBJ1-6; 9 nucleotides align to TRBD1. Germline V gene sequence: CDR1 LGHDT, CDR2 YNNKEL (reference sequence). V lost 5 bases to trimming and J lost 7 bases; unmatched junction nucleotides: 9. CDR3 length: 16 residues.

This sequence joins TRBV18 and TRBJ1-1, with TRBD1 as a possible D gene (5 bases). There are 16 residues in the CDR3. Deletions cut 1 base from V and 2 bases from J, with 14 bases between. The V gene's germline CDR1 is KGHSH and CDR2 LQKENI. The CDR3 here is CASSPRDSGPNTEAFF. The DNA for the CDR3 is TGTGCCAGCTCACCACGCGACAGCGGGCCAAACACTGAAGCTTTCTTT.

The V call is TRBV11-2, the J call TRBJ2-5; a weak D match, TRBD2 (6 bases). V lost 0 bases to trimming and J lost 1 base, with 9 bases between them. The CDR3 sequence is 15 residues long. Looked up from germline, CDR1 is SGHAT and CDR2 is FQNNGV. CDR3 sequence (DNA): TGTGCCAGCAGCTTAGAGACGGGGGTCCAAGAGACCCAGTACTTC. Protein sequence: CASSLETGVQETQYF.

This clone was found once. The chain employs TRBV20-1 and TRBJ2-7; D not resolved. Per germline, CDR1 DFQATT and CDR2 SNEGSKA (reference sequence). Trimming cost V 0 bases and J 9 bases, with 9 bases left between them. The CDR3 spans 11 residues. CDR3 region: CSAREPRGQYF. The CDR3 DNA follows: TGCAGTGCTAGAGAGCCTAGAGGGCAGTACTTC.

The rearrangement joins TRBV11-2 to TRBJ2-7; TRBD1 matches at 7 bases. The CDR3 consists of 13 residues. V shed 5 bases and J 6 bases; nucleotides not matched to a gene: 7. Germline loops: CDR1 SGHAT, CDR2 FQNNGV. CDR3 DNA: TGTGCCAGCAGCCTATACCGGGACAGCGAGCAGTACTTC. It specifies CASSLYRDSEQYF.

V gene TRBV6-6 combines with J gene TRBJ2-5, with D unclear. Germline V CDR1 and CDR2: MNHNY, SVGAGI (reference sequence). CDR3 length: 13 amino acids. Trimming pared 11 bases from V and 1 base from J, leaving 14 bases between. The chain's CDR3 is CAATETFQETQYF. The CDR3 coding sequence is TGTGCCGCAACAGAGACCTTCCAAGAGACCCAGTACTTC.

The chain is built from TRBV7-2 and TRBJ1-1; no firm D call. V lost 3 bases, J lost 1 base, and 21 bases lay in between. This CDR3 spans 18 amino acids. Per germline, CDR1 SGHTA and CDR2 FQGNSA. The CDR3 spells CASSLTVGQRFSNTEAFF. The DNA for the CDR3 is TGTGCCAGCAGCTTGACTGTCGGCCAACGCTTCTCGAACACTGAAGCTTTCTTT. Filled out from reference TRBV7-2 and TRBJ1-1, the complete variable domain reads GAGVSQSPSNKVTEKGKDVELRCDPISGHTALYWYRQSLGQGLEFLIYFQGNSAPDKSGLPSDRFSAERTGGSVSTLTIQRTQQEDSAVYLCASSLTVGQRFSNTEAFFGQGTRLTVV.

This clone was counted once. The DNA of the CDR3 is TGTGCCAGCAGTCCAGGGACTACCCAAGAGACCCAGTACTTC. Translating it yields CASSPGTTQETQYF. This chain joins TRBV28 and TRBJ2-5; 7 nucleotides align to TRBD2. The length of the CDR3 is 14 residues. J was trimmed by 1 base and V by 5 bases; bases with no gene match: 4. Germline V lookup: CDR1 MDHEN, CDR2 SYDVKM.

The V and J genes are TRBV29-1 and TRBJ1-2; the D gene is possibly TRBD1 (5 bases). Germline V gives CDR1 SQVTM, CDR2 ANQGSEA. The V end was cut by 8 bases, the J end by 3 bases, with 16 bases between. The CDR3 runs 13 residues. The DNA for the CDR3 is TGCAGCTTTTTACCACCGGGGGACTATGGCTACACCTTC. This codes for CSFLPPGDYGYTF.

The chain recombines TRBV7-6 with TRBJ1-1, with a weak D call TRBD1 (5 bases). The CDR3 is made up of 13 amino acids. The V end was cut by 3 bases, the J end by 4 bases, with 9 bases between. In germline, CDR1 is SGHVS, CDR2 FNYEAQ. The CDR3 here is CASSFGGSTEAFF. The CDR3 nucleotides read TGTGCCAGCAGCTTCGGGGGATCCACTGAAGCTTTCTTT.

This clone came up once. The rearrangement links TRBV10-1 to TRBJ2-3, with 7 bases aligning to TRBD1. Germline loops: CDR1 WNHNN, CDR2 SYGVQD (reference sequence). The CDR3 has 16 amino acids. The ends lost 4 bases at V and 3 bases at J; junction bases unmatched: 10. The CDR3 is CASSGKPGQTTDTQYF. For the CDR3, the DNA is TGCGCCAGCAGTGGAAAACCGGGACAGACTACAGATACGCAGTATTTT.

J is TRBJ1-2 and V is TRBV11-2, with no clear D. This CDR3 has 14 residues. V was pared by 1 base and J by 4 bases, with 10 bases between. From germline, CDR1 is SGHAT and CDR2 FQNNGV. CDR3 loop: CASSLVEGTYGYTF. CDR3 nucleotides: TGTGCCAGCAGCTTAGTAGAGGGCACCTATGGCTACACCTTC.

There are a few counts of this clone. This sequence joins TRBV7-2 and TRBJ2-1; weak D call: TRBD2 (6 bases). The germline V gene has CDR1 SGHTA and CDR2 FQGNSA. The CDR3 contains 15 residues. Trimming took 5 bases from V and 6 from J, leaving 17 bases between them. CDR3 in DNA: TGTGCCAGCAGCGCGGGACGCTCCCCAGGCAATGAGCAGTTCTTC. This codes for CASSAGRSPGNEQFF.

The chain links TRBV3-1 (or the pseudogene TRBV3-2) to TRBJ2-7, with a weak D call TRBD2 (7 bases). CDR1 and CDR2 from the germline V gene are LGHDT and YNNKEL (reference sequence). The length of the CDR3 is 14 residues. V lost 3 bases and J lost 5, with 14 bases in between. CDR3 nucleotide sequence: TGTGCCAGCAGCCAGGGGGGGGGCCCGGACGAGCAGTACTTC. It is translated as CASSQGGGPDEQYF.

V is TRBV3-1 (or the pseudogene TRBV3-2) and J is TRBJ1-2; 7 bases agree with TRBD1. The CDR3 totals 15 residues. With V trimmed by 4 bases and J by 14 bases, 19 bases remained unmatched. Germline assignment: CDR1 LGHDT and CDR2 YNNKEL (reference sequence). The CDR3 here is CASSRELWVGQSWTF. The CDR3, as DNA: TGTGCCAGCAGCCGAGAACTATGGGTGGGACAGAGTTGGACCTTC.

The V gene is TRBV28, the J gene TRBJ1-5, with 7 bases fitting TRBD1. Per germline, CDR1 MDHEN and CDR2 SYDVKM. This CDR3 has 16 residues. Trimming took 5 bases from V and 3 from J; bases not matched to a gene: 10. The DNA for the CDR3 is TGTGCCAGCAGTCCCTCAGGGGGTAGGAACAATCAGCCCCAGCATTTT. Protein: CASSPSGGRNNQPQHF.

The chain uses TRBV14 and TRBJ2-7; possible D gene TRBD2, 5 bases. This CDR3 is built from 14 residues. V lost 4 bases to trimming and J lost 6 bases, with 16 bases between them. Germline lookup yields CDR1 SGHDN and CDR2 FVKESK. This CDR3 reads CASSPLEYGREQYF. Written as DNA, the CDR3 is TGTGCCAGCAGCCCACTAGAGTATGGGCGCGAGCAGTACTTC. The whole variable domain, remainder taken from reference TRBV14 and TRBJ2-7, is EAGVTQFPSHSVIEKGQTVTLRCDPISGHDNLYWYRRVMGKEIKFLLHFVKESKQDESGMPNNRFLAERTGGTYSTLKVQPAELEDSGVYFCASSPLEYGREQYFGPGTRLTVT.

This clone was detected a few times. The V gene is TRBV5-4, the J gene TRBJ1-4, with 7 bases aligning to TRBD1. The ends lost 4 bases at V and 8 bases at J; junction bases unmatched: 11. Per the germline V gene, CDR1 is SGHNT and CDR2 is YYREEE (reference sequence). The CDR3 totals 15 residues. CDR3 loop: CASSRDKGAGEKLFF. DNA of the CDR3: TGTGCCAGCAGCCGAGACAAGGGGGCGGGGGAAAAACTGTTTTTT.